This T cell receptor beta chain was identified in a study of cytomegalovirus exposure and HLA in healthy donors. CDR3 length: 16 residues. V lost 0 bases, J lost 6 bases, and 8 bases stayed unmatched. Germline CDR1 and CDR2: SGHRS and YFSETQ. Overall study results and limits: A later analysis found common viral pathogens apparently linked to several of the most significant clusters.

Amplification used 60 Vbeta primers and 13 Jbeta primers. Profiling relied on immunoSEQ multiplex PCR, and the TCRdb table lists in-frame clones only, not all of them. This sample yields approximately 190,000 clones, of which over 70% are seen a single time; 3.5% to 4% belongs to the top ten. This clone was seen a single time. Its antigen is not known. This TCR was sampled from a man aged 50 to 60 in good health and CMV-seronegative. V gene TRBV5-1 combines with J gene TRBJ2-3; 9 nucleotides align to TRBD2. The sample taken for sequencing was PBMCs. The CDR3 DNA follows: TGCGCCAGCAGCTTGGTCGGTAGCGGGGGAATGGATACGCAGTATTTT. It codes for CASSLVGSGGMDTQYF.